This entry lists 28 T cell receptor beta chains sequenced from one sample in a study of post-analysis software for immune sequencing data. Tagging with unique molecular identifiers was a feature of the TCR beta cDNA libraries. One entry per CDR3 protein, called by TCRdb with MiXCR from the PCR reads. This sample has 400,000 to 500,000 distinct CDR3 sequences, with 30% to 40% found just once. The antigens these receptors bind are not known. General observations from the study: Several TRBV segments were more frequent in patients than controls; TRBV5-6, TRBV5-1 and TRBV20-1 belonged to this group.

What was sequenced was blood. The receptors stem from a girl between 2 and 10 years old with multiple sclerosis.

This clonotype was found once. This sequence joins TRBV29-1 and TRBJ2-7, with TRBD2 as a possible D gene (5 bases). Germline loops: CDR1 SQVTM, CDR2 ANQGSEA. This CDR3 is 13 amino acids long. Trimming shortened V by 6 bases and J by 3 bases, and 15 bases separated the two germline ends. CDR3 sequence reads: CSVRTPAFYEQYF. In nucleotides, the CDR3 is TGCAGCGTCCGGACTCCCGCCTTCTACGAGCAGTACTTC.

DNA for the CDR3: TGCGCCAGCAGCTTGGATAAGTGGTACGAGCAGTACTTC. Translating it yields CASSLDKWYEQYF. The chain joins TRBV5-1 to TRBJ2-7, with D unclear. The CDR3 contains 13 residues. Germline V gene lookup returns CDR1 SGHRS and CDR2 YFSETQ. V was shortened by 0 bases and J by 4 bases, with 8 bases between the two germline ends.

A few counts support this clonotype. J is TRBJ2-7 and V is TRBV6-1, with 11 bases matching TRBD2. With V trimmed by 3 bases and J by 3 bases, 7 bases remained unmatched. Germline values: CDR1 MNHNS, CDR2 SASEGT. CDR3 size: 16 residues. CDR3 loop: CASSEGTSGVSYEQYF. CDR3 sequence (DNA): TGTGCCAGCAGTGAGGGGACTAGCGGAGTCAGCTACGAGCAGTACTTC.

J is TRBJ1-5 and V is TRBV29-1; D ambiguous. The CDR3 contains 15 residues. Germline V gene data show CDR1 as SQVTM and CDR2 as ANQGSEA. Trimming stripped 3 bases from V and 0 bases from J, with 12 bases between. CDR3 loop: CSVEATDYSNQPQHF. CDR3 sequence (DNA): TGCAGCGTTGAGGCGACGGACTATAGCAATCAGCCCCAGCATTTT.

This chain links TRBV5-8 with TRBJ2-7; possible D gene TRBD1, 5 bases. The CDR3 runs to 15 residues. Germline V gene data show CDR1 as SGHTS and CDR2 as YDEGEE. V was shortened by 1 base and J by 0 bases, with 11 bases between the two germline ends. The CDR3 coding sequence is TGTGCCAGCAGCTTGAAAGGACACCGCTCCTACGAGCAGTACTTC. This codes for CASSLKGHRSYEQYF. Variable domain in full (rest from reference TRBV5-8 and TRBJ2-7): EAGVTQSPTHLIKTRGQQATLRCSPISGHTSVYWYQQALGLGLQFLLWYDEGEERNRGNFPPRFSGRQFPNYSSELNVNALELEDSALYLCASSLKGHRSYEQYFGPGTRLTVT.

A few counts support this clonotype. The chain combines TRBV12-3 or TRBV12-4 with TRBJ2-7; 12 nucleotides match TRBD2. V dropped 7 bases and J dropped 0; count of bases not matched to a gene: 7. The CDR3 consists of 16 residues. The CDR3 bases are TGTGCCAGCACTAGCGGGGGGGCCGGGACCTCCTACGAGCAGTACTTC. Amino acid sequence: CASTSGGAGTSYEQYF.

This clonotype was seen just once. The chain employs TRBV4-1 and TRBJ2-1, with 8 bases that match TRBD2. Germline V gene sequence: CDR1 MGHRA, CDR2 YSYEKL. The CDR3 is 17 residues long. Losses at the gene ends were 2 bases for V and 4 bases for J; bases not matched to a gene: 10. The CDR3, as DNA: TGCGCCAGCAGCCAAATCAGTAGCGGGGAATTTTACAATGAGCAGTTCTTC. This sequence encodes CASSQISSGEFYNEQFF.

This chain joins TRBV9 and TRBJ2-4, with D hard to call. The end of the DNA is better explained by TRBJ2-7, so the J call may be wrong. Per germline, CDR1 SGDLS and CDR2 YYNGEE. There are 16 residues in the CDR3. The CDR3 sequence is CASSVEGHQKHYEQYF. The CDR3 nucleotides are TGTGCCAGCAGCGTAGAGGGCCACCAAAAACACTACGAGCAGTACTTC.

V and J are TRBV5-1 and TRBJ2-2; D is unclear. Germline loops: CDR1 SGHRS, CDR2 YFSETQ. Between the trimmed V and J ends, which lost 0 bases and 1 base, there was a span of 7 bases. The CDR3 runs to 15 residues. CDR3 DNA: TGCGCCAGCAGCTTGGTTGGGGTGAACACCGGGGAGCTGTTTTTT. Its protein is CASSLVGVNTGELFF.

The genes are TRBV29-1 and TRBJ1-1; D may be TRBD1 (5 bases). The germline V gene encodes CDR1 SQVTM and CDR2 ANQGSEA. The V end lost 2 bases, the J end lost 7 bases, and 20 bases lay between the germline ends. This CDR3 is built from 15 residues. For the CDR3, the DNA is TGCAGCGTTGAATTCCAGGGCCCCTCTAAAAGTGAAGCTTTCTTT. Amino acids: CSVEFQGPSKSEAFF.

This clonotype turned up a few times. This chain links TRBV28 with TRBJ2-3, with 13 bases matching TRBD2. The trim removed 6 bases at V and 6 bases at J, leaving 9 bases unmatched. The V gene's germline CDR1 is MDHEN and CDR2 SYDVKM. CDR3 length: 16 residues. CDR3 in DNA: TGTGCCAGCAGCTGGACTAGCGGGAGCATCGCGGATACGCAGTATTTT. Its protein product is CASSWTSGSIADTQYF.

The chain joins TRBV2 to TRBJ1-5; D call uncertain. The CDR3 extends over 14 amino acids. The germline V and J ends were trimmed by 2 bases and 2 bases, with 7 bases remaining between them. Germline V gene lookup returns CDR1 SNHLY and CDR2 FYNNEI. The CDR3 loop is CASSEWVRNQPQHF. CDR3 DNA sequence: TGTGCCAGCAGTGAATGGGTACGCAATCAGCCCCAGCATTTT.

The J gene is TRBJ1-2, the V gene TRBV10-3; D gene uncertain. CDR1 and CDR2 from the germline V gene are ENHRY and SYGVKD. CDR3 length: 15 amino acids. V lost 0 bases to trimming and J lost 4 bases, with 12 bases between them. The CDR3 nucleotides read TGTGCCATCAGTGAGTCGGTATTCGGCCTCTATGGCTACACCTTC. Protein product: CAISESVFGLYGYTF.

CDR3 DNA sequence: TGCAGCGTTGAAGAAACCAGGGGCGGATGGCGAAAAAAGGGCTATGGCTACACCTTC. It is translated as CSVEETRGGWRKKGYGYTF. The rearrangement uses TRBV29-1 and TRBJ1-2; perhaps TRBD1 as D (6 bases). The germline V and J ends were trimmed by 0 bases and 4 bases, with 27 bases remaining between them. From germline, CDR1 is SQVTM and CDR2 ANQGSEA. CDR3 length equals 19 residues.

The sample holds a few counts of this clonotype. The genes are TRBV5-5 and TRBJ1-5; D unclear. The CDR3 sequence is 16 residues long. V was shortened by 5 bases and J by 1 base, with 16 bases between the two germline ends. Germline values: CDR1 SGHKS, CDR2 YYEKEE (reference sequence). Written as DNA, the CDR3 is TGTGCCAGCAGTTATAATCGAGAACCCAGCAATCAGCCCCAGCATTTT. Translated: CASSYNREPSNQPQHF.

This clonotype was counted ten times or more. The gene calls are TRBV5-8 and TRBJ2-3; D remains ambiguous. The V end was cut by 1 base, the J end by 0 bases, with 9 bases between. The CDR3 sequence is 15 residues long. Per the germline V gene, CDR1 is SGHTS and CDR2 is YDEGEE. CDR3 sequence (DNA): TGTGCCAGCAGCTTGTGGCGGCTTAGCACAGATACGCAGTATTTT. It yields the protein CASSLWRLSTDTQYF.

This clonotype was counted a few times. This chain uses TRBV27 with TRBJ1-5; D unresolved. The CDR3 covers 14 residues. The V gene lost 0 bases and the J gene lost 0 bases, with 3 bases spanning the gap. Germline CDR1 is MNHEY and CDR2 is SMNVEV (reference sequence). DNA for the CDR3: TGTGCCAGCAGTTTATCCCTTAGCAATCAGCCCCAGCATTTT. The encoded protein is CASSLSLSNQPQHF.

This chain joins TRBV5-1 and TRBJ1-6, with 7 bases fitting TRBD1. J was trimmed by 9 bases and V by 0 bases; bases with no gene match: 9. CDR1 and CDR2 (germline): SGHRS, YFSETQ. The CDR3 covers 16 residues. CDR3 sequence reads: CASSLAPGEGASPLHF. The CDR3 DNA follows: TGCGCCAGCAGCTTGGCCCCGGGCGAGGGGGCTTCACCCCTCCACTTT.

This clonotype was observed at least ten times. V usage is TRBV6-2 or TRBV6-3 and J usage is TRBJ1-2; no firm D call. Germline V gene data show CDR1 as MNHEY and CDR2 as SVGEGT. The length of the CDR3 is 14 residues. Trimming stripped 2 bases from V and 4 bases from J, with 11 bases between. DNA of the CDR3: TGTGCCAGCAGTTACGGCATCAGCGGCTATGGCTACACCTTC. Translating gives CASSYGISGYGYTF.

CDR3 protein: CSALTYYEQYF. CDR3 nucleotides: TGCAGTGCCTTGACTTACTACGAGCAGTACTTC. V usage is TRBV20-1 and J usage is TRBJ2-4, with unresolved D. Gene TRBJ2-7 matches the end of the DNA better, so the J call may be wrong. The CDR3 extends over 11 amino acids. Per the germline V gene, CDR1 is DFQATT and CDR2 is SNEGSKA (reference sequence).

The chain has TRBV10-3 and TRBJ2-1; D not resolved. Deletions cut 3 bases from V and 9 bases from J, with 9 bases between. The CDR3 has 12 amino acids. Germline CDR1 is ENHRY and CDR2 is SYGVKD. The CDR3 sequence: CAISDVGREQFF. Written as DNA, the CDR3 is TGTGCCATCAGTGATGTCGGACGTGAGCAGTTCTTC.

This clonotype was counted only a few times. In DNA, the CDR3 is TGTGCCAGCAGCGTGGGGGTCAGTGGAGTGCAGTTCTTC. Protein: CASSVGVSGVQFF. The gene calls are TRBV9 and TRBJ2-1; possibly TRBD1 or TRBD2 for D (5 bases each). The CDR3 totals 13 residues. Germline CDR1 SGDLS, CDR2 YYNGEE. The V end lost 2 bases, the J end lost 12 bases, and 15 bases lay between the germline ends.

This clonotype was detected only a few times. Here the CDR3 DNA reads TGTGCCAGCAGCTTAGATTCCAGGGGACGCTACGAGCAGTACTTC. Translating gives CASSLDSRGRYEQYF. The chain links TRBV7-2 to TRBJ2-7; D possibly corresponds to TRBD1 (6 bases). CDR1 is SGHTA, CDR2 FQGNSA, per germline. This CDR3 region has 15 residues. The ends were cut back, 1 base at V and 3 bases at J, with 13 bases in the middle.

The chain recombines TRBV4-2 with TRBJ2-3, with TRBD2 identical over 10 bases. V trimming: 3 bases; J trimming: 0 bases; junction bases outside the gene matches: 9. CDR3 length equals 18 residues. From germline, CDR1 is LGHNA and CDR2 YNFKEQ. The CDR3 nucleotides are TGTGCCAGCAGCCAGGGGACGGCTAGCGGGGGTAGCACAGATACGCAGTATTTT. Amino acids: CASSQGTASGGSTDTQYF.

The genes are TRBV28 and TRBJ2-5, with TRBD1 matching 7 bases. The J call is doubtful: the DNA matches TRBJ2-7 better. The V gene's germline CDR1 is MDHEN and CDR2 SYDVKM. The CDR3 covers 14 residues. The DNA for the CDR3 is TGTGCCAGCAGCTCCGGGACAGATACCTACGAGCAGTACTTC. Translated: CASSSGTDTYEQYF.

This clonotype has more than one count but fewer than ten. V usage is TRBV7-3 and J usage is TRBJ1-2; the D gene is possibly TRBD1 (6 bases). CDR1 and CDR2 from the germline V gene are SGHTA and FQGTGA. V lost 1 base and J 2 bases, leaving 11 bases between the germline ends. The CDR3 has 15 residues. CDR3 DNA: TGTGCCAGCAGCTTAATTTCCGGGGGCAACTATGGCTACACCTTC. Translated: CASSLISGGNYGYTF.

This rearrangement joins TRBV5-1 to TRBJ2-2; tentatively, D is TRBD1 (6 bases). Trimming took off 4 bases at V and 3 bases at J, with 10 bases between the two ends. Per the germline V gene, CDR1 is SGHRS and CDR2 is YFSETQ. The CDR3 consists of 14 residues. CDR3 in amino acids: CASSVGQYTGELFF. The CDR3, as DNA: TGCGCCAGCAGCGTAGGACAGTACACCGGGGAGCTGTTTTTT.

CDR3 sequence (DNA): TGTGCCAGCAGTCCAGCCCCTAGCGGAAGACCCTACGAGCAGTACTTC. It specifies CASSPAPSGRPYEQYF. The chain carries TRBV7-8 and TRBJ2-4; 7 bases align to TRBD2. The J call may be wrong; the DNA end is better matched by TRBJ2-7. The germline CDR1 and CDR2 sequences are SGHVS and FQNEAQ. The length of the CDR3 is 16 residues.